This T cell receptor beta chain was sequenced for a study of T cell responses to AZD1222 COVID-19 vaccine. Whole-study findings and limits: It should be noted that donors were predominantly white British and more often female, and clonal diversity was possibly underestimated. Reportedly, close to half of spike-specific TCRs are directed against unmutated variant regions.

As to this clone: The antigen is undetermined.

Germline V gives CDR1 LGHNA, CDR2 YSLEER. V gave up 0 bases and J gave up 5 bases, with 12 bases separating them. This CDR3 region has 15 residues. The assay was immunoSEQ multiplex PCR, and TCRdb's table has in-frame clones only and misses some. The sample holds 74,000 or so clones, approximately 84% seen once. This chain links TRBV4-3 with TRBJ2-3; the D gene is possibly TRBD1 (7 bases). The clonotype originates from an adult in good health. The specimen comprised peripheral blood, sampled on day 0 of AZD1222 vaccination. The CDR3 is CASSQDRQGGDTQYF. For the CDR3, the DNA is TGCGCCAGCAGCCAAGATAGACAGGGAGGAGATACGCAGTATTTT.